One sample yielded the 20 T cell receptor beta chains listed below, sequenced in a study of tumor-infiltrating lymphocytes in primary liver carcinoma. Unsorted whole blood supplied the blood RNA, and germline DNA was isolated too. With 500 ng total RNA as template and a constant-region primer, TCR beta cDNA was made. Three nested multiplex PCR rounds, a slightly modified ARM-PCR, produced the libraries for TCR beta. Both of the initial two PCR rounds ran for around 9 cycles and employed TRBV1-TRBV30 forward primers alongside a C-beta reverse primer. TCRdb fed the multiplex PCR reads into MiXCR, producing one record per CDR3 protein. The repertoire includes 250,000 to 350,000 distinct CDR3 sequences, around three fifths of them detected once, and over 15% sits in the top ten. Sequencing was done on a sample of peripheral blood. The receptors here all came from a woman in her twenties or thirties with primary liver carcinoma and hepatitis B virus infection.

For this clonotype: This may come from a read error, since a much larger clone is one base off. J is TRBJ2-3 and V is TRBV6-5; unclear D gene. CDR1 is MNHEY, CDR2 SVGAGI, per germline. V lost 4 bases, J lost 4 bases, and 12 bases lay in between. This CDR3 spans 14 amino acids. The CDR3 is CASSCRLEADTQYF. The CDR3 DNA follows: TGTGCCAGCAGTTGTCGGCTAGAGGCAGATACGCAGTATTTT.

Worth noting for this clonotype: Lacking the conserved final phenylalanine or tryptophan, this CDR3 likely reflects a read error. The chain employs TRBV7-9 and TRBJ2-7; no firm D call. This CDR3 has 14 residues. The ends were cut back, 2 bases at V and 2 bases at J, with 10 bases in the middle. From germline, CDR1 is SEHNR and CDR2 FQNEAQ (reference sequence). CDR3 nucleotides: TGTGCCAGCAGCTTAAGCCTTCGGGCCTACGAGCAGTACCTC. Amino acid sequence: CASSLSLRAYEQYL.

This clonotype came up many times. This chain connects TRBV4-3 to TRBJ2-7; 11 bases are a match to TRBD2. CDR3 length: 17 amino acids. V was pared by 0 bases and J by 4 bases, with 8 bases of the junction left unmatched. Germline CDR1 and CDR2: LGHNA and YSLEER. CDR3 sequence reads: CASSQESIAGGVYEQYF. CDR3 DNA: TGCGCCAGCAGCCAAGAGTCAATAGCGGGAGGGGTTTACGAGCAGTACTTC.

The J gene is TRBJ2-7, the V gene TRBV6-1; no reliable D call. V lost 7 bases and J lost 6, with 16 bases in between. The CDR3 extends over 13 amino acids. CDR1 and CDR2 (germline): MNHNS, SASEGT. The CDR3 DNA reads TGTGCCAGCACAAAGACCCGGGCCTGCGAGCAGTACTTC. The encoded protein is CASTKTRACEQYF.

The chain carries TRBV11-3 and TRBJ2-7; 8 nucleotides align to TRBD1. V lost 4 bases to trimming and J lost 5 bases; unmatched junction nucleotides: 10. Germline loops: CDR1 SGHNT, CDR2 YENEEA. There are 15 residues in the CDR3. CDR3 sequence reads: CASSYGTGTTHEQYF. CDR3 in DNA: TGTGCCAGCAGCTACGGGACAGGTACAACGCACGAGCAGTACTTC.

This clonotype was counted only a few times. The chain employs TRBV6-5 and TRBJ1-5; D remains ambiguous. The length of the CDR3 is 14 residues. Trimming left V 8 bases short and J 7 bases short, with 18 bases between. Germline V lookup: CDR1 MNHEY, CDR2 SVGAGI. CDR3 DNA sequence: TGTGCCAGCCCCATCATTTCCGACACCCAGCCCCAGCATTTT. This translates into CASPIISDTQPQHF.

This chain joins TRBV30 and TRBJ2-1, with no clear D. The CDR3 has 16 residues. CDR1 and CDR2 (germline): GTSNPN, SVGIG (reference sequence). Trimming left V 1 base short and J 0 bases short, with 13 bases between. The CDR3 reads CAWSGVVSSSYNEQFF. CDR3 DNA: TGTGCCTGGAGTGGGGTGGTCAGTAGCTCCTACAATGAGCAGTTCTTC.

The J gene is TRBJ2-5, the V gene TRBV12-3 or TRBV12-4, with D tentatively TRBD1 or TRBD2 (5 bases each). The CDR3 covers 16 residues. V gave up 3 bases and J gave up 4 bases, with 18 bases separating them. The CDR3 is CASSFGDLPRRETQYF. As DNA, the CDR3 is TGTGCCAGCAGTTTTGGGGACCTGCCACGAAGAGAGACCCAGTACTTC.

Concerning this clonotype itself: Because it lacks the conserved phenylalanine or tryptophan at the end, this CDR3 is likely a read error. The chain joins TRBV11-2 to TRBJ2-5; no firm D call. The CDR3 is 11 amino acids. Germline lookup yields CDR1 SGHAT and CDR2 FQNNGV. The V end was cut by 4 bases, the J end by 7 bases, with 7 bases between. This CDR3 reads CASSYCATQYL. The CDR3 bases are TGTGCCAGCAGCTACTGTGCGACCCAGTACCTC.

Concerning this clonotype: It may be a read error: a sequence one base away is much more abundant. The rearrangement links TRBV29-1 to TRBJ1-3; D gene ambiguous. Trimming stripped 5 bases from V and 4 bases from J, with 9 bases between. The CDR3 has 12 amino acids. Germline values: CDR1 SQVTM, CDR2 ANQGSEA. CDR3 loop: CSVKVEGNTIYF. Here the CDR3 DNA reads TGCAGCGTTAAGGTAGAAGGAAACACCATATATTTT.

V gene TRBV4-2 combines with J gene TRBJ2-1; 8 bases line up with TRBD2. CDR1 and CDR2 (germline): LGHNA, YNFKEQ. Trimming removed 4 bases from V and 5 bases from J; junction bases left unmatched: 13. The length of the CDR3 is 17 residues. For the CDR3, the DNA is TGTGCCAGCAGCCCCCTCACCGGGGGGGGGAGGGACAATGAGCAGTTCTTC. It yields the protein CASSPLTGGGRDNEQFF.

Remarks on this clonotype: One junction end does not reproduce the germline sequence, and a read error may be involved. This chain connects TRBV7-9 to TRBJ2-1; 9 nucleotides agree with TRBD1. Germline V gene data show CDR1 as SEHNR and CDR2 as FQNEAQ (reference sequence). The CDR3 extends over 17 amino acids. CDR3 DNA sequence: TGTGCCAGCAGCTTAGGCGGGTCTGGAAGTACCGGGACAGGGTACCCCTTC. This sequence encodes CASSLGGSGSTGTGYPF.

The V and J genes are TRBV4-1 and TRBJ2-1, with TRBD2 matching 8 bases. The germline V gene encodes CDR1 MGHRA and CDR2 YSYEKL. The CDR3 runs 15 residues. The V segment lost 8 bases and the J segment 4 bases; nucleotides outside the gene matches: 10. CDR3 sequence (DNA): TGCGCCAGCGGTGAAAGGACTAGCACATACAATGAGCAGTTCTTC. The encoded protein is CASGERTSTYNEQFF.

Note on this clonotype: Compared with germline, one end of the junction differs, possibly owing to a read error. The chain uses TRBV11-2 and TRBJ2-7; the D gene is possibly TRBD2 (6 bases). This CDR3 is built from 16 residues. CDR1 and CDR2 (germline): SGHAT, FQNNGV. The CDR3 DNA reads as TGTTCCAGCAGCCGTTATACCCACGGGAGAGGGTACGAACAGTACTTC. This encodes CSSSRYTHGRGYEQYF.

This clonotype was seen ten or more times. The J gene is TRBJ2-3, the V gene TRBV6-2 or TRBV6-3; maybe TRBD2 (5 bases). Germline V CDR1 and CDR2: MNHEY, SVGEGT. This CDR3 spans 12 amino acids. V gave up 6 bases and J gave up 4 bases, with 8 bases separating them. CDR3 coding DNA: TGTGCCAGCAGAATGGACTCAGATACGCAGTATTTT. Translating gives CASRMDSDTQYF.

V gene TRBV6-1 combines with J gene TRBJ1-1, with D possibly being TRBD1 (5 bases). CDR1 MNHNS and CDR2 SASEGT come from the germline V gene. V lost 1 base and J lost 10, with 10 bases in between. This CDR3 spans 12 amino acids. This CDR3 reads CASSEEGRVAFF. For the CDR3, the DNA is TGTGCCAGCAGTGAAGAAGGCAGGGTAGCTTTCTTT.

In regard to this clonotype: A much more abundant neighbour one base away suggests this may be a read error. The gene calls are TRBV6-2 or TRBV6-3 and TRBJ2-7, with D maybe TRBD2 (6 bases). The CDR3 spans 17 residues. Germline V gene sequence: CDR1 MNHEY, CDR2 SVGEGT. CDR3 loop: CASSLSFRGKVSYEHYF. In DNA form, the CDR3 reads TGTGCCAGCAGTCTCTCATTTCGGGGGAAGGTATCCTACGAGCACTACTTC.

The chain combines TRBV14 with TRBJ2-7, with D uncertain. The V end was cut by 3 bases, the J end by 8 bases, with 8 bases between. CDR1 is SGHDN, CDR2 FVKESK, per germline. CDR3 length equals 11 residues. This chain's CDR3 is CASSHHRKQYF. CDR3 bases: TGTGCCAGCAGCCACCACCGCAAGCAGTACTTC. The whole variable domain, filled in from reference TRBV14 and TRBJ2-7, reads EAGVTQFPSHSVIEKGQTVTLRCDPISGHDNLYWYRRVMGKEIKFLLHFVKESKQDESGMPNNRFLAERTGGTYSTLKVQPAELEDSGVYFCASSHHRKQYFGPGTRLTVT.

The rearrangement uses TRBV12-5 and TRBJ2-5; the D gene is possibly TRBD2 (6 bases). Germline V gene sequence: CDR1 LGHNT, CDR2 FRNRAP. The V gene lost 0 bases and the J gene lost 1 base, with 15 bases spanning the gap. This CDR3 has 17 residues. The CDR3 nucleotides are TGTGCTAGTGGTTTGGTACGGGACGGGGGATTCCAAGAGACCCAGTACTTC. Residues: CASGLVRDGGFQETQYF.

Note on this clonotype: The CDR3 end shows no conserved phenylalanine or tryptophan, and so a read error is likely. V usage is TRBV6-6 and J usage is TRBJ2-7, with 9 nucleotides matching TRBD1. CDR3 size: 16 residues. Germline V gives CDR1 MNHNY, CDR2 SVGAGI (reference sequence). Losses at the gene ends were 6 bases for V and 4 bases for J; bases not matched to a gene: 13. The CDR3 DNA reads TGTGCCAGCAGCTCCGGGACAGGGTTGGACGAGTACGAGCAGTACCTC. Translating it yields CASSSGTGLDEYEQYL.